This T cell receptor (beta chain) was sequenced in a study of glioma-infiltrating T cells. There are a few counts of this clonotype. The V end lost 4 bases, the J end lost 4 bases, and 17 bases lay between the germline ends. This CDR3 has 15 amino acids. Germline V gene data show CDR1 as LGHDT and CDR2 as YNNKEL (reference sequence). The iRepertoire nested amplicon-rescue multiplex PCR amplified TCR alpha and beta CDR3s from RNA. TCRdb processed the multiplex PCR reads anew with MiXCR; each CDR3 protein has one entry. The sample includes fewer than 90,000 distinct CDR3 sequences, about 25% of them seen just once.

This TCR was sampled from a human donor with low-grade glioma or glioblastoma, undergoing nonglioma brain surgery, or in good health (not recorded which). This chain uses TRBV3-1 with TRBJ2-7; D assignment may be TRBD1 or TRBD2 (6 bases each). Sequencing input: glioma tissue, nonneoplastic brain tissue, or PBMCs (not recorded which). The chain's CDR3 is CASSPNRAGGYEQYF. CDR3 nucleotide sequence: TGTGCCAGCAGCCCAAACAGGGCCGGGGGATACGAGCAGTACTTC.